This T cell receptor beta chain stems from a study of neurological immune-mediated disorders. 5'RACE with 10-nucleotide random UMIs generated the cDNA. TCRdb passed the 5' RACE reads through MiXCR, listing each CDR3 protein once. The sample lists under 50,000 distinct CDR3 sequences, over 20% seen once, with around 23% in the top ten. This clonotype was found many times. The CDR3 length is 14 residues. Per the germline V gene, CDR1 is DFQATT and CDR2 is SNEGSKA (reference sequence). Trimming cost V 1 base and J 1 base; bases outside gene matches: 3. The source material was PBMCs. The TCR originated in a woman between 70 and 85 years old in good health. The chain recombines TRBV20-1 with TRBJ1-1; TRBD1 matches 7 bases. The CDR3 DNA reads TGCAGTGCTAGAGGGGGGACAGCGAACACTGAAGCTTTCTTT. Its translation: CSARGGTANTEAFF.